This TCR beta chain was recovered during a study of T cells in Graves' hyperthyroidism and ophthalmopathy. Study conclusions and caveats: Classification by a 13 V-J model distinguished ophthalmopathy from stable hyperthyroidism. Researchers found most expanded thyroid clonotypes above 0.001 in blood as well.

Trimming took off 6 bases at V and 3 bases at J, with 14 bases between the two ends. This CDR3 is 14 amino acids long. Germline CDR1 MNHEY, CDR2 SMNVEV (reference sequence). RNA transcripts gave rise to amplified TCR beta CDR3 regions. First-round RT-PCR with HTBI primers amplified the TCR CDR3 region. TCRdb itself ran the multiplex PCR reads through MiXCR, one entry per CDR3 protein. The sample has 500,000 to 650,000 distinct CDR3 sequences; 14% are singletons. This clonotype was picked up a small number of times. Its antigen is not identified. This rearrangement joins TRBV27 to TRBJ1-1, with D possibly being TRBD1 (5 bases). Sequences were obtained from blood. The clonotype originates from a woman between 40 and 50 years old with Graves' hyperthyroidism. CDR3 DNA sequence: TGTGCCAGCAGGAGAGGCAGGACATACACTGAAGCTTTCTTT. It codes for CASRRGRTYTEAFF.